The TCR beta chain described here comes from a study of B cell selection in AIRE deficiency. The study's findings and limits: Shorter CDR3s marked shared Treg sequences, biased toward few non-templated insertions. Approximately 33% of healthy-shared Treg TCRbeta sequences appeared in patient Tconv cells.

Conventional CD4 T cells were sorted as CD4+CD127+ cells. Control samples were from healthy, unrelated donors. Original processing methods: Pooled conventional T cells gave about 1x10^5 patient and 1.5x10^5 or so donor TCRbeta sequences. This table comes from immunoSEQ multiplex PCR, and its TCRdb copy is limited to in-frame clones, with some not included. The DNA gave D and trimming, while V, J and clone size come from that table. The table lists fewer than 30,000 clones, about 95% of them singletons. This CDR3 comprises 17 residues. The germline CDR1 and CDR2 sequences are LNHDA and SQIVND (reference sequence). Trimming left V 5 bases short and J 7 bases short, with 23 bases between. As regards this clone: Its target is not known.

The receptor was derived from a human donor in good health. The sample was CD4+CD127+ conventional T cells sorted from PBMCs. V and J are TRBV19 and TRBJ2-2; D remains unclear. This CDR3 reads CASSSLGRTSTGGELFF. The CDR3 coding sequence is TGTGCCAGTAGTTCCCTCGGGCGGACCTCAACGGGCGGGGAGCTGTTTTTT. The whole variable domain, filled in from reference TRBV19 and TRBJ2-2, reads DGGITQSPKYLFRKEGQNVTLSCEQNLNHDAMYWYRQDPGQGLRLIYYSQIVNDFQKGDIAEGYSVSREKKESFPLTVTSAQKNPTAFYLCASSSLGRTSTGGELFFGEGSRLTVL.